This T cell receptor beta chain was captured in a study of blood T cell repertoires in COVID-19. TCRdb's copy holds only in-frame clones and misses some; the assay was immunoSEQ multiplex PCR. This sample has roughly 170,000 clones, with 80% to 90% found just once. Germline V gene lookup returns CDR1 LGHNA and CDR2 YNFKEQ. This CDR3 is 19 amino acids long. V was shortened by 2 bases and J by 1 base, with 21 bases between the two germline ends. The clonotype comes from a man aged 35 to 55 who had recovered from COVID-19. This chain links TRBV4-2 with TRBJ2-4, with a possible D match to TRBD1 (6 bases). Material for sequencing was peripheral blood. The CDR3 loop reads CASSQIGNWGRVAKNIQYF. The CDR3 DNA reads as TGTGCCAGCAGCCAAATTGGGAATTGGGGGCGGGTGGCCAAAAACATTCAGTACTTC.